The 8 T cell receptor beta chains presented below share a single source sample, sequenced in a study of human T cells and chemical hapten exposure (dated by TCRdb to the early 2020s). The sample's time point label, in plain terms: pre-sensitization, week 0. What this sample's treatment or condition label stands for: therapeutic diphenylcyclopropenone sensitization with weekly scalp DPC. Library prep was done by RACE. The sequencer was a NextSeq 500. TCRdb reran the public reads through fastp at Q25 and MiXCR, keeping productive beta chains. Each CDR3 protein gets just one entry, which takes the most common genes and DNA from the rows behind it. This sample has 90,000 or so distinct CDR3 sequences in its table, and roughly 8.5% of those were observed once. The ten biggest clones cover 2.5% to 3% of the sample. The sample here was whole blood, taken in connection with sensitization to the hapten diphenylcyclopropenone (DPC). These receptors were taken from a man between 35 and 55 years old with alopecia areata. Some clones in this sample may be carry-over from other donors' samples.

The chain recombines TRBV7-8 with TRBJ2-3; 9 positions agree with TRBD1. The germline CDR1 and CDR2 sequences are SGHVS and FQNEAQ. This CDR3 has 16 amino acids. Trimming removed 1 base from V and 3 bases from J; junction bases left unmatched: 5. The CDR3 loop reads CASSLVTGGWTDTQYF. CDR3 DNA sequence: TGTGCCAGCAGCTTAGTCACAGGGGGCTGGACAGATACGCAGTATTTT.

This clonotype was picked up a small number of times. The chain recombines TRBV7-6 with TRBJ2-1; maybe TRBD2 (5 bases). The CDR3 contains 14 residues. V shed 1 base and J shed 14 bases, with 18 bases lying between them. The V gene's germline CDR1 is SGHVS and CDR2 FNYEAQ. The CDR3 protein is CASSLDVGSTMKFF. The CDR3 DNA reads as TGTGCCAGCAGCTTAGACGTGGGCTCGACTATGAAGTTCTTC.

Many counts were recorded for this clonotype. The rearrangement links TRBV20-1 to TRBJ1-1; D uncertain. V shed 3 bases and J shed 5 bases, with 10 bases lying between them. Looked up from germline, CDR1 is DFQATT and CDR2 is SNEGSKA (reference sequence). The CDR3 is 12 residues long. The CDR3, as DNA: TGCAGTGCTAGGCTCTCGGGGACTGAAGCTTTCTTT. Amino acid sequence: CSARLSGTEAFF.

The CDR3 spells CASSRPRETQYF. In DNA, the CDR3 is TGTGCCAGCAGCCGACCCCGAGAGACCCAGTACTTC. The chain combines TRBV7-2 with TRBJ2-5; D unclear. Trimming left V 5 bases short and J 4 bases short, with 8 bases between. From germline, CDR1 is SGHTA and CDR2 FQGNSA. There are 12 residues in the CDR3.

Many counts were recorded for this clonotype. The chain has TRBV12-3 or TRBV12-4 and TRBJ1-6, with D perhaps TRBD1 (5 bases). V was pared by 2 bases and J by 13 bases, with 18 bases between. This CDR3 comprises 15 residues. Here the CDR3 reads CASSLSGRGIGPLHF. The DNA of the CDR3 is TGTGCCAGCAGTTTATCCGGACGGGGGATTGGGCCCCTCCACTTT.

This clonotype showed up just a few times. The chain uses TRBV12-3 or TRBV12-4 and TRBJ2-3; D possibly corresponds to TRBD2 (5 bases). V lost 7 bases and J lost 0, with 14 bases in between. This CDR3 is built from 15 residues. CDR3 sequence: CASNPAGFSTDTQYF. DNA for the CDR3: TGTGCCAGCAACCCCGCGGGCTTTAGCACAGATACGCAGTATTTT.

The CDR3 region has the DNA TGCGCCAGCAGCCCGCCTACTAGCGGACCCCGGACGGAGACCCAGTACTTC. Encoded protein: CASSPPTSGPRTETQYF. The V call is TRBV5-1, the J call TRBJ2-5; 8 bases are a match to TRBD2. The junction had 16 bases not matched to a gene; V was cut back by 4 bases and J by 5 bases. In germline, CDR1 is SGHRS, CDR2 YFSETQ. The CDR3 loop spans 17 amino acids.

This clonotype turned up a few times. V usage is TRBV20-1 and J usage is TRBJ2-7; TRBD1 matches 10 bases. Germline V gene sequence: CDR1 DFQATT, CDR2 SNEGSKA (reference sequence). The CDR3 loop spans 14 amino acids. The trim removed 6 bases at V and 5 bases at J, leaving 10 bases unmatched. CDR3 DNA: TGCAGTGCGGGATCTGGGGACAGGGGCCACGAGCAGTACTTC. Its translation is CSAGSGDRGHEQYF.